This T cell receptor beta chain was obtained from a study of cytomegalovirus exposure and HLA in healthy donors. Both 60 Vbeta primers and 13 Jbeta primers went into the PCR. The assay was immunoSEQ multiplex PCR, and TCRdb's table has in-frame clones only and misses some. The sample records 150,000 or so clones, approximately 81% being singletons. The germline CDR1 and CDR2 sequences are SGHTS and YDEGEE. The CDR3 has 15 residues. V was shortened by 5 bases and J by 0 bases, with 12 bases between the two germline ends. Study results and limitations: Productive status was seen about 90% or about 30% of the time for most TCR beta V segments in an earlier analysis. Apart from CMV serostatus, no immune exposure information was available. Later work found that TCR association rates differed between HLA loci; DRB1 had the most and HLA-C the fewest. Presence/absence comparisons presumed near-even sequencing depth among donors.

As to this clone: Its antigen is not known.

The receptor comes from a male donor in good health and CMV-seronegative. The sample comprised PBMCs. The rearrangement links TRBV5-8 to TRBJ2-1; D might be TRBD1 (5 bases). CDR3: CASRSDRTSYNEQFF. In DNA form, the CDR3 reads TGTGCCAGCAGATCCGACAGAACCTCCTACAATGAGCAGTTCTTC.